The next 20 T cell receptor beta chains were all read from a single sample in a study of T-cell memory formation after mild COVID-19. TCRdb reprocessed the 5' RACE reads with MiXCR, giving one entry per CDR3 protein. The table includes a few hundred thousand distinct CDR3 sequences, 16% detected once. Sequenced: PBMCs or a T cell subset sorted from them (not recorded which). These receptors were taken from a man between 18 and 29 years old who had mild COVID-19 (a few samples of this study predate the infection). Cell type and time point are not known.

The genes are TRBV6-6 and TRBJ1-4; TRBD1 might be the D (5 bases). Trimming pared 8 bases from V and 3 bases from J, leaving 10 bases between. CDR3 size: 13 residues. Germline CDR1 reads MNHNY; CDR2 reads SVGAGI (reference sequence). The CDR3 protein is CASRGVANEKLFF. CDR3 nucleotides: TGTGCCAGCCGGGGGGTGGCTAATGAAAAACTGTTTTTT.

V and J are TRBV20-1 and TRBJ2-1, with D uncertain. Trimming removed 0 bases at V and 3 bases at J, with 6 bases between. Germline CDR1 and CDR2: DFQATT and SNEGSKA (reference sequence). This CDR3 is 13 amino acids long. The CDR3 loop is CSAREDHYNEQFF. CDR3 sequence (DNA): TGCAGTGCTAGAGAGGACCACTACAATGAGCAGTTCTTC.

This clonotype was detected only once. DNA of the CDR3: TGTGCCAGCAGCCCATCCTGGGAGGGAGATACGCAGTATTTT. It codes for CASSPSWEGDTQYF. The chain carries TRBV9 and TRBJ2-3; 7 bases line up with TRBD2. CDR1 is SGDLS and CDR2 is YYNGEE in the germline V gene. This CDR3 comprises 14 residues. The V and J ends lost 4 bases and 5 bases, in that order; junction bases with no gene match: 7.

The chain combines TRBV28 with TRBJ2-3; 10 bases are a match to TRBD1. CDR1 and CDR2 (germline): MDHEN, SYDVKM. The CDR3 is 15 amino acids. Unmatched junction bases numbered 4, after V lost 2 bases and J lost 5 bases. The chain's CDR3 is CASSLPGTGEDTQYF. The CDR3 nucleotides are TGTGCCAGCAGTTTACCCGGGACAGGGGAAGATACGCAGTATTTT. The variable domain in full, completed from reference TRBV28 and TRBJ2-3, reads DVKVTQSSRYLVKRTGEKVFLECVQDMDHENMFWYRQDPGLGLRLIYFSYDVKMKEKGDIPEGYSVSREKKERFSLILESASTNQTSMYLCASSLPGTGEDTQYFGPGTRLTVL.

In its sample, this clonotype was seen a few times. The genes are TRBV12-3 or TRBV12-4 and TRBJ1-3; D is perhaps TRBD1 (5 bases). The CDR3 loop spans 17 amino acids. Trimming took off 2 bases at V and 0 bases at J, with 14 bases between the two ends. The CDR3 DNA is TGTGCCAGCAGTTTACCCCCCGACAGCCCCTCTGGAAACACCATATATTTT. Encoded protein: CASSLPPDSPSGNTIYF.

The gene calls are TRBV5-1 and TRBJ2-7; D is undetermined. V lost 0 bases to trimming and J lost 0 bases, with 13 bases between them. The CDR3 runs to 16 residues. Germline loops: CDR1 SGHRS, CDR2 YFSETQ. The CDR3 is CASSLDGPRSSYEQYF. The CDR3 coding sequence is TGCGCCAGCAGCTTGGATGGGCCTAGGAGCTCCTACGAGCAGTACTTC.

Ten or more counts support this clonotype. V usage is TRBV7-8 and J usage is TRBJ2-1; the match to TRBD2 covers 8 bases. V dropped 2 bases and J dropped 4; count of bases not matched to a gene: 4. CDR3 length: 15 residues. The germline V gene encodes CDR1 SGHVS and CDR2 FQNEAQ. The DNA of the CDR3 is TGTGCCAGCAGCTTAACTAGCGGACGGTACAATGAGCAGTTCTTC. Amino acid sequence: CASSLTSGRYNEQFF. The entire variable domain, with the rest obtained from reference TRBV7-8 and TRBJ2-1, is as follows: GAGVSQSPRYKVAKRGQDVALRCDPISGHVSLFWYQQALGQGPEFLTYFQNEAQLDKSGLPSDRFFAERPEGSVSTLKIQRTQQEDSAVYLCASSLTSGRYNEQFFGPGTRLTVL.

The rearrangement uses TRBV12-5 and TRBJ2-3; TRBD1 matches 9 bases. Germline lookup yields CDR1 LGHNT and CDR2 FRNRAP. The V gene end was trimmed by 1 base and the J gene end by 5 bases; junction bases not matched to a gene: 4. This CDR3 is 15 amino acids long. DNA for the CDR3: TGTGCTAGTGGTTTGGGCGGGACAGGGATAGATACGCAGTATTTT. Residues: CASGLGGTGIDTQYF. The whole variable domain, filled in from reference TRBV12-5 and TRBJ2-3, reads DARVTQTPRHKVTEMGQEVTMRCQPILGHNTVFWYRQTMMQGLELLAYFRNRAPLDDSGMPKDRFSAEMPDATLATLKIQPSEPRDSAVYFCASGLGGTGIDTQYFGPGTRLTVL.

This clonotype showed up just a few times. This chain joins TRBV20-1 and TRBJ1-2; possibly TRBD1 for D (6 bases). CDR1 is DFQATT, CDR2 SNEGSKA, per germline (reference sequence). The CDR3 consists of 14 residues. The ends were cut back, 8 bases at V and 4 bases at J, with 20 bases in the middle. The CDR3 nucleotides read TGCAGTATGACCCCCCCTTCGACAGGCTATGGCTACACCTTC. Its protein is CSMTPPSTGYGYTF.

The J gene is TRBJ2-7, the V gene TRBV7-9, with D unresolved. Per the germline V gene, CDR1 is SEHNR and CDR2 is FQNEAQ (reference sequence). Trimming pared 5 bases from V and 6 bases from J, leaving 14 bases between. There are 13 residues in the CDR3. Here the CDR3 DNA reads TGTGCCAGCAGCGCCCTAGTAACGCTCGAGCAGTACTTC. It is translated as CASSALVTLEQYF.

Only a few counts were recorded for this clonotype. This sequence joins TRBV19 and TRBJ1-4; D is unclear. The germline V gene has CDR1 LNHDA and CDR2 SQIVND (reference sequence). V dropped 2 bases and J dropped 6 bases, with 13 bases sitting between them. CDR3 size: 15 residues. The CDR3 loop reads CASSILGIGDEKLFF. In nucleotides, the CDR3 is TGTGCCAGTAGTATACTGGGGATCGGTGATGAAAAACTGTTTTTT.

Here the CDR3 DNA reads TGTGCCAGCAGCTTAAGGTCTCTAGCGTACACAGATACGCAGTATTTT. Its translation is CASSLRSLAYTDTQYF. V usage is TRBV11-2 and J usage is TRBJ2-3; D might be TRBD2 (6 bases). Trimming cost V 2 bases and J 2 bases, with 14 bases left between them. The germline V gene encodes CDR1 SGHAT and CDR2 FQNNGV. CDR3 length: 16 amino acids.

J is TRBJ2-1 and V is TRBV4-2; 12 bases line up with TRBD2. This CDR3 contains 15 residues. Germline V gives CDR1 LGHNA, CDR2 YNFKEQ. The V gene end was trimmed by 2 bases and the J gene end by 8 bases; junction bases not matched to a gene: 4. CDR3 nucleotides: TGTGCCAGCAGCCAACTAGCGGGGGGGCAGGATGAGCAGTTCTTC. Protein product: CASSQLAGGQDEQFF.

This clonotype appeared a few times. The chain's CDR3 is CAITGTENEKLFF. Here the CDR3 DNA reads TGTGCCATCACCGGGACTGAGAATGAAAAACTGTTTTTT. The chain joins TRBV10-3 to TRBJ1-4; tentative D call: TRBD1 (5 bases). This CDR3 is 13 amino acids long. Germline V CDR1 and CDR2: ENHRY, SYGVKD. The V end was cut by 7 bases, the J end by 5 bases, with 11 bases between.

This clonotype showed up many times. V is TRBV2 and J is TRBJ1-5, with D unclear. From germline, CDR1 is SNHLY and CDR2 FYNNEI. With 0 bases removed from V and 1 base from J, the gap between germline ends came to 13 bases. CDR3 length: 17 amino acids. The CDR3 here is CASSEAFKGRSNQPQHF. CDR3 in DNA: TGTGCCAGCAGTGAAGCGTTTAAAGGGAGGAGCAATCAGCCCCAGCATTTT.

The J gene is TRBJ2-3, the V gene TRBV21-1; TRBD1 is the table's D call and was not checked against the DNA. TRBV21-1 is labeled a pseudogene. This CDR3 comprises 13 residues. CDR3 sequence (DNA): TGTGCCAGCAGCAAAAGGGTGGGACAGAGGCAGTATTTT. Its translation is CASSKRVGQRQYF.

The CDR3 nucleotides read TGCAGTGCCTTTCGGACAGAACAAGAGACCCAGTACTTC. This sequence encodes CSAFRTEQETQYF. V is TRBV20-1 and J is TRBJ2-5, with D possibly TRBD1 on 6 matching bases. The CDR3 runs 13 residues. V lost 6 bases and J 2 bases, leaving 13 bases between the germline ends. Germline V gene data show CDR1 as DFQATT and CDR2 as SNEGSKA (reference sequence).

This clonotype occurred a few times. The chain links TRBV6-2 or TRBV6-3 to TRBJ2-5; D uncertain. CDR3 size: 11 residues. Germline-derived CDR1 and CDR2 are MNHEY and SVGEGT. V lost 1 base to trimming and J lost 7 bases, with 4 bases between them. CDR3 loop: CASSYWGTQYF. In DNA form, the CDR3 reads TGTGCCAGCAGTTACTGGGGGACCCAGTACTTC.

The chain couples TRBV5-1 to TRBJ1-4; unclear D gene. There are 14 residues in the CDR3. CDR1 and CDR2 from the germline V gene are SGHRS and YFSETQ. Trimming pared 3 bases from V and 4 bases from J, leaving 10 bases between. CDR3 residues: CASSSDGDNEKLFF. CDR3 bases: TGCGCCAGCAGCTCGGACGGAGATAATGAAAAACTGTTTTTT.

This clonotype was seen only once. The V gene is TRBV7-2, the J gene TRBJ2-7; D could derive from TRBD1 or TRBD2 (5 bases each). V was cut by 5 bases and J by 7 bases, with 18 bases left in between. The germline V gene encodes CDR1 SGHTA and CDR2 FQGNSA. The CDR3 is made up of 14 amino acids. CDR3 loop: CASSPLGPAEEQYF. The CDR3 nucleotides are TGTGCCAGCAGCCCATTGGGACCCGCCGAGGAGCAGTACTTC.